These 10 T cell receptor beta chains share one sample of origin, sequenced in a study of CD8+CD57+ T cells in acquired aplastic anemia. By flow cytometry, patients selected for sequencing had shown an expansion of CD8+CD57+ cells. Genomic DNA was employed as the template in profiling TCR beta VDJ and CDR3. One entry per CDR3 protein, called by TCRdb with MiXCR from the reads. This table holds 150,000 to 200,000 distinct CDR3 sequences, around half found once. The sequenced sample consisted of sorted CD4+, CD8+, or CD8+CD57+ T cells (not recorded which) from PBMCs. These receptors were taken from a human donor with aplastic anemia.

As regards this clonotype: This may be a read error, as it is one base from a much larger clone. The CDR3 does not end in the conserved phenylalanine or tryptophan, so this is likely a read error. The CDR3 loop is CASSWGRDHTEAFL. As DNA, the CDR3 is TGTGCCAGCAGCTGGGGAAGGGATCACACTGAAGCTTTCCTT. The chain uses TRBV7-3 and TRBJ1-1; D gene uncertain. Trimming took 4 bases from V and 3 from J, leaving 12 bases between them. CDR1 and CDR2 from the germline V gene are SGHTA and FQGTGA. This CDR3 has 14 residues.

This clonotype showed up many times. The V call is TRBV5-1, the J call TRBJ1-1; the D is unclear. The CDR3 totals 13 residues. V dropped 0 bases and J dropped 8 bases, with 11 bases sitting between them. The germline V gene encodes CDR1 SGHRS and CDR2 YFSETQ. The CDR3, as DNA: TGCGCCAGCAGCTTGGGACATGGCCTAGAAGCTTTCTTT. As protein: CASSLGHGLEAFF.

At least ten counts were recorded for this clonotype. CDR3 bases: TGTGCCAGCAGCGTAGGTATACAGGGCGGGAATTCACCCCTCCACTTT. Translated: CASSVGIQGGNSPLHF. The chain uses TRBV9 and TRBJ1-6, with D possibly matching TRBD1 (6 bases). Germline V gene sequence: CDR1 SGDLS, CDR2 YYNGEE. The CDR3 runs 16 residues. Trimming shortened V by 0 bases and J by 7 bases, and 14 bases separated the two germline ends.

With respect to this clonotype: Since no conserved phenylalanine or tryptophan closes the CDR3, a read error is the likely cause. In nucleotides, the CDR3 is TGTGCCAGCGGCTTAGGTCTGGACACTGAAGCTTTCTCT. It is translated as CASGLGLDTEAFS. The V gene is TRBV7-6, the J gene TRBJ1-1, with no clear D. Germline V gives CDR1 SGHVS, CDR2 FNYEAQ. The CDR3 has 13 residues.

The chain uses TRBV29-1 and TRBJ1-1, with no clear D. Trimming removed 3 bases at V and 2 bases at J, with 13 bases between. This CDR3 comprises 14 residues. Germline CDR1 is SQVTM and CDR2 is ANQGSEA. The CDR3 DNA is TGCAGCGTTGATTGGGCGAGAGGTAACACTGAAGCTTTCTTT. As protein: CSVDWARGNTEAFF.

This clonotype was observed at least ten times. This sequence joins TRBV6-1 and TRBJ1-1; TRBD1 is a possible D gene (6 bases). V lost 5 bases and J lost 1, with 17 bases in between. Germline assignment: CDR1 MNHNS and CDR2 SASEGT. This CDR3 spans 16 amino acids. The chain's CDR3 is CASSPLSWGQNTEAFF. The CDR3 DNA reads TGTGCCAGCAGTCCTCTCTCCTGGGGACAGAACACTGAAGCTTTCTTT.

J is TRBJ1-2 and V is TRBV25-1; maybe TRBD1 (6 bases). The V gene's germline CDR1 is MGHDK and CDR2 SYGVNS. The V and J ends lost 6 bases and 7 bases respectively, with 24 bases between them. The CDR3 covers 16 residues. This CDR3 is CASSGGPGTRTSGYTF. The CDR3 bases are TGTGCCAGCAGCGGGGGGCCAGGCACCAGGACGAGTGGCTACACCTTC.

This clonotype appeared a single time. The J gene is TRBJ1-2, the V gene TRBV2, with D perhaps matching TRBD1 (5 bases). V dropped 4 bases and J dropped 8 bases, with 14 bases sitting between them. This CDR3 contains 13 residues. Germline V gene data show CDR1 as SNHLY and CDR2 as FYNNEI. The CDR3, as DNA: TGTGCCAGCAGTGCCGGGACTCCAAGCGGCTACACCTTC. Amino acid sequence: CASSAGTPSGYTF. Full variable domain (rest looked up from reference TRBV2 and TRBJ1-2): EPEVTQTPSHQVTQMGQEVILRCVPISNHLYFYWYRQILGQKVEFLVSFYNNEISEKSEIFDDQFSVERPDGSNFTLKIRSTKLEDSAMYFCASSAGTPSGYTFGSGTRLTVV.

A word on this clonotype: The junction shows a germline mismatch at one end, possibly a read error. The V gene is TRBV11-2, the J gene TRBJ2-3; the match to TRBD2 covers 9 bases. Germline CDR1 SGHAT, CDR2 FQNNGV. This CDR3 spans 15 amino acids. The CDR3 DNA reads TGTGCCAGCAGCCGGGCGGGGGGGCCTTCAGATACGCGGTATTTT. It codes for CASSRAGGPSDTRYF.

This chain connects TRBV2 to TRBJ1-6, with 7 positions matching TRBD1. Germline V gene sequence: CDR1 SNHLY, CDR2 FYNNEI. This CDR3 is 13 amino acids long. The V segment lost 10 bases and the J segment 4 bases; nucleotides outside the gene matches: 4. This CDR3 is CANGQAYNSPLHF. CDR3 DNA sequence: TGTGCCAACGGACAGGCTTATAATTCACCCCTCCACTTT.